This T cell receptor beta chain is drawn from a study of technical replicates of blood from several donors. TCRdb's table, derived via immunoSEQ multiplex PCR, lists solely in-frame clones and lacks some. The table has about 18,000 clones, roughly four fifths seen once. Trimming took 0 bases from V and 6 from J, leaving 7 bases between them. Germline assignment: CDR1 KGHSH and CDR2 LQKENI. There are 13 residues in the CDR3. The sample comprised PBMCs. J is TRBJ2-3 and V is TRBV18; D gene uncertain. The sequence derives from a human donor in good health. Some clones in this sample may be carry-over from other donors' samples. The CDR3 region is CASSPPAEDTQYF. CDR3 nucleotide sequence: TGTGCCAGCTCACCACCGGCGGAGGATACGCAGTATTTT.